The 20 T cell receptor beta chains reported below all come from one sample, sequenced in a study of cytomegalovirus exposure and HLA in healthy donors. PCR involved 60 Vbeta and 13 Jbeta primers. TCRdb keeps only in-frame clones here, not all; method: immunoSEQ multiplex PCR. The sample yields about 280,000 clones, about 90% seen once. Sequencing used PBMCs. The receptors were gathered from a young woman in good health and CMV-seronegative.

The rearrangement uses TRBV29-1 and TRBJ1-1; unclear D gene. This CDR3 region has 12 residues. V gave up 7 bases and J gave up 0 bases, with 9 bases separating them. Germline CDR1 is SQVTM and CDR2 is ANQGSEA. CDR3 DNA sequence: TGCAGCGGAGTTACTATGAACACTGAAGCTTTCTTT. Translation gives CSGVTMNTEAFF.

The V gene is TRBV20-1, the J gene TRBJ1-1; tentatively, D is TRBD1 (5 bases). Germline V gives CDR1 DFQATT, CDR2 SNEGSKA (reference sequence). CDR3 length: 11 amino acids. The CDR3 region is CSFGGWTEAFF. Here the CDR3 DNA reads TGCAGCTTCGGGGGGTGGACTGAAGCTTTCTTT.

The rearrangement uses TRBV6-6 and TRBJ2-7, with D maybe TRBD1 (6 bases). Trimming took off 5 bases at V and 3 bases at J, with 8 bases between the two ends. This CDR3 region has 12 residues. From germline, CDR1 is MNHNY and CDR2 SVGAGI (reference sequence). The CDR3 DNA is TGTGCCAGCAGTCTCAGGGGCTACGAGCAGTACTTC. Translated: CASSLRGYEQYF.

The rearrangement joins TRBV19 to TRBJ1-2; 9 positions match TRBD1. The junction had 8 bases not matched to a gene; V was cut back by 7 bases and J by 5 bases. This CDR3 is built from 14 residues. Germline lookup yields CDR1 LNHDA and CDR2 SQIVND (reference sequence). Here the CDR3 reads CASIRDREGYGYTF. CDR3 coding DNA: TGTGCCAGTATACGGGACAGGGAAGGGTATGGCTACACCTTC.

The chain carries TRBV14 and TRBJ1-4, with D maybe TRBD1 (6 bases). The germline gives CDR1 SGHDN, CDR2 FVKESK. With 0 bases removed from V and 8 bases from J, the gap between germline ends came to 25 bases. This CDR3 has 19 amino acids. CDR3 sequence: CASSQEGRGKAAVREKLFF. The DNA for the CDR3 is TGTGCCAGCAGCCAAGAGGGCAGGGGTAAGGCGGCTGTGCGGGAAAAACTGTTTTTT.

The chain carries TRBV18 and TRBJ2-1; tentative D call: TRBD2 (5 bases). From germline, CDR1 is KGHSH and CDR2 LQKENI. V lost 2 bases, J lost 3 bases, and 14 bases lay in between. The CDR3 consists of 16 residues. The CDR3 DNA follows: TGTGCCAGCTCACCAGGGCCCGGGAAGCACTACAATGAGCAGTTCTTC. Amino acids: CASSPGPGKHYNEQFF.

Details on this clone: Other nucleotide sequences in the sample specify the same CDR3. The chain links TRBV4-1 to TRBJ1-6; 7 nucleotides match TRBD1. The CDR3 sequence is 15 residues long. Per the germline V gene, CDR1 is MGHRA and CDR2 is YSYEKL. Trimming removed 3 bases from V and 4 bases from J; junction bases left unmatched: 3. The CDR3 DNA is TGCGCCAGCAGCCACCCGGGACAGTATAATTCACCCCTCCACTTT. Protein product: CASSHPGQYNSPLHF.

V gene TRBV19 combines with J gene TRBJ1-2, with TRBD1 matching over 8 bases. This CDR3 comprises 17 residues. The junction had 16 bases not matched to a gene; V was cut back by 6 bases and J by 4 bases. Looked up from germline, CDR1 is LNHDA and CDR2 is SQIVND (reference sequence). CDR3 nucleotide sequence: TGTGCCAGTAGCTCCCTAGGACAGGGAGGAGTGCTCTATGGCTACACCTTC. This sequence encodes CASSSLGQGGVLYGYTF.

This chain uses TRBV27 with TRBJ2-1; TRBD1 matches at 7 bases. The V and J ends lost 0 bases and 2 bases, in that order; junction bases with no gene match: 4. Germline V gives CDR1 MNHEY, CDR2 SMNVEV (reference sequence). The CDR3 length is 16 residues. The CDR3: CASSLSGDSTYNEQFF. The DNA of the CDR3 is TGTGCCAGCAGTTTATCGGGGGACAGCACCTACAATGAGCAGTTCTTC.

The chain joins TRBV19 to TRBJ1-2; 8 nucleotides agree with TRBD1. The J segment lost 4 bases and the V segment lost 5 bases, leaving 3 bases of the junction unmatched. CDR1 and CDR2 from the germline V gene are LNHDA and SQIVND (reference sequence). There are 13 residues in the CDR3. The CDR3 nucleotides are TGTGCCAGTAGTCGACAGGGGAGCTATGGCTACACCTTC. Its translation: CASSRQGSYGYTF.

V is TRBV11-2 and J is TRBJ2-5; perhaps TRBD1 as D (6 bases). Germline CDR1 reads SGHAT; CDR2 reads FQNNGV. The CDR3 spans 13 residues. V dropped 5 bases and J dropped 1 base, with 8 bases sitting between them. The CDR3 reads CASSPRGQETQYF. CDR3 sequence (DNA): TGTGCCAGCAGCCCCAGGGGCCAAGAGACCCAGTACTTC.

This sequence joins TRBV27 and TRBJ2-1, with D perhaps matching TRBD2 (5 bases). The CDR3 is made up of 14 amino acids. Germline V gene sequence: CDR1 MNHEY, CDR2 SMNVEV (reference sequence). Trimming took off 8 bases at V and 7 bases at J, with 18 bases between the two ends. CDR3 loop: CASGDFRPGNEQFF. The DNA for the CDR3 is TGTGCCAGCGGTGACTTTCGCCCGGGGAATGAGCAGTTCTTC.

This clone was counted between two and nine times. The chain employs TRBV11-2 and TRBJ1-2, with 12 bases matching TRBD1. The CDR3 sequence is 17 residues long. Germline loops: CDR1 SGHAT, CDR2 FQNNGV. Unmatched junction bases numbered 16, after V lost 8 bases and J lost 6 bases. The CDR3 protein is CASAWDRGLSRGDGYTF. As DNA, the CDR3 is TGTGCCAGCGCCTGGGACAGGGGGCTCTCTAGGGGCGATGGCTACACCTTC.

V gene TRBV27 combines with J gene TRBJ2-1; D might be TRBD1 (5 bases). The germline V and J ends were trimmed by 0 bases and 0 bases, with 9 bases remaining between them. Germline V gives CDR1 MNHEY, CDR2 SMNVEV (reference sequence). The CDR3 extends over 16 amino acids. CDR3 coding DNA: TGTGCCAGCAGTTTATCCGGGCAGGGCTCCTACAATGAGCAGTTCTTC. As protein: CASSLSGQGSYNEQFF.

In its sample, this clone was seen a few times. This sequence joins TRBV19 and TRBJ2-3; 11 bases are a match to TRBD2. The CDR3 extends over 16 amino acids. J lost 8 bases, V lost 7 bases, and 14 bases had no gene match. Germline V lookup: CDR1 LNHDA, CDR2 SQIVND (reference sequence). CDR3 coding DNA: TGTGCCAGTAAGCCTAGCGGGGGGACTGGCCGTGGTACGCAGTATTTT. Translated, it gives CASKPSGGTGRGTQYF. Full variable domain (remainder filled in from reference TRBV19 and TRBJ2-3): DGGITQSPKYLFRKEGQNVTLSCEQNLNHDAMYWYRQDPGQGLRLIYYSQIVNDFQKGDIAEGYSVSREKKESFPLTVTSAQKNPTAFYLCASKPSGGTGRGTQYFGPGTRLTVL.

The genes are TRBV30 and TRBJ2-6; D remains ambiguous. V was shortened by 3 bases and J by 1 base, with 7 bases between the two germline ends. Germline CDR1 reads GTSNPN; CDR2 reads SVGIG (reference sequence). The CDR3 contains 14 residues. CDR3 loop: CAWSPGSGANVLTF. In DNA, the CDR3 is TGTGCCTGGAGCCCGGGTTCTGGGGCCAACGTCCTGACTTTC. Variable domain in full (rest from reference TRBV30 and TRBJ2-6): SQTIHQWPATLVQPVGSPLSLECTVEGTSNPNLYWYRQAAGRGLQLLFYSVGIGQISSEVPQNLSASRPQDRQFILSSKKLLLSDSGFYLCAWSPGSGANVLTFGAGSRLTVL.

The rearrangement joins TRBV19 to TRBJ2-3; D unclear. Trimming removed 5 bases from V and 6 bases from J, with 9 bases in between. Germline V gives CDR1 LNHDA, CDR2 SQIVND (reference sequence). The CDR3 runs to 12 residues. As DNA, the CDR3 is TGTGCCAGTAGTCCTCCCCCGGATACGCAGTATTTT. This sequence encodes CASSPPPDTQYF.

The table lists this clone with a few counts. V gene TRBV4-2 combines with J gene TRBJ2-2; 10 bases fit TRBD2. Germline V CDR1 and CDR2: LGHNA, YNFKEQ. The CDR3 loop spans 17 amino acids. V shed 1 base and J 4 bases; nucleotides not matched to a gene: 6. The DNA of the CDR3 is TGTGCCAGCAGCCAAGGGTTAGCGGGGGGATTCACCGGGGAGCTGTTTTTT. The encoded protein is CASSQGLAGGFTGELFF.

This chain joins TRBV4-1 and TRBJ1-3, with TRBD1 as a possible D gene (5 bases). V lost 5 bases and J lost 2, with 19 bases in between. The CDR3 runs 17 residues. Germline V gene sequence: CDR1 MGHRA, CDR2 YSYEKL. In DNA, the CDR3 is TGCGCCAGCAGCGCACGTGGGGGGAGCCTTCCTGGAAACACCATATATTTT. Protein sequence: CASSARGGSLPGNTIYF.

This chain links TRBV5-1 with TRBJ2-1, with 9 bases aligning to TRBD2. Per germline, CDR1 SGHRS and CDR2 YFSETQ. CDR3 length equals 15 residues. The ends lost 3 bases at V and 4 bases at J; junction bases unmatched: 5. CDR3 residues: CASSYGLAQYNEQFF. Here the CDR3 DNA reads TGCGCCAGCAGCTATGGACTAGCGCAGTACAATGAGCAGTTCTTC.